This is a list of T cell receptor beta chains from one sample in a study of blood T cell repertoires in COVID-19. Measured with immunoSEQ multiplex PCR; TCRdb has only the in-frame clones, and not every one. The profile shows 180,000 or so clones, more than 70% of them singletons. Sequencing input: PBMCs or T cells enriched from blood (not recorded which). The receptors were gathered from a man aged 40-55 years who had recovered from COVID-19. Each CDR3 is given without its conserved first and last residue.

v_gene: TRBV7-9; CDR3aa: ASSRLGGYGYT
v_gene: TRBV4-2; CDR3aa: ASSQVAENSPLH
v_gene: TRBV29-1; CDR3aa: SVTPGGSPYGYT
v_gene: TRBV18; CDR3aa: ASSRSGTQETQY
v_gene: TRBV11-2; CDR3aa: ASGDRMGGSPLH
v_gene: TRBV28; CDR3aa: ASNSWVRGTNEKLF
v_gene: TRBV5-6; CDR3aa: ASSWTGDNQPQH
v_gene: TRBV5-1; CDR3aa: ASSPDRADTQY
v_gene: TRBV9; CDR3aa: ASSADRTNTGELF
v_gene: TRBV10-3; CDR3aa: AISEGTGELF
v_gene: TRBV5-1; CDR3aa: ASSSLAGAYNEQF
v_gene: TRBV7-8; CDR3aa: ASSFGLGLKYEQY
v_gene: TRBV5-1; CDR3aa: ASGPTGFYEKLF
v_gene: TRBV29-1; CDR3aa: SAGGPYEQY
v_gene: TRBV7-9; CDR3aa: ASSFRGPTEAF